What follows is one T cell receptor (beta chain) and its context. It was CD45RO-negative cells, positively selected for CCR7, that made up naive CD8 cells, with terminally differentiated effector memory CD45RA+ cells excluded. Germline assignment: CDR1 LGHNA and CDR2 YSLEER. Trimming took 2 bases from V and 1 from J; bases not matched to a gene: 7. The CDR3 is 17 residues long. Profiled with immunoSEQ multiplex PCR; TCRdb holds only in-frame clones, not every one. Counted here are roughly 2,000,000 clones, just over 90% occurring once; the ten biggest clones make up roughly 1.7%. The data originate from a study of shared clonotypes between healthy human individuals. Study-wide background: The plates for each donor numbered three CD4 naive, three CD4 memory, two CD8 naive and one CD8 memory.

Sequences were obtained from naive CD8+ T cells from PBMCs. The clonotype comes from a man aged 18 to 35 in good health. Some clones in this sample may be carry-over from other donors' samples. This chain links TRBV4-3 with TRBJ2-7, with 11 bases fitting TRBD2. In DNA form, the CDR3 reads TGCGCCAGCAGCCAATCCACGGGACTAGCGGCTTCCTACGAGCAGTACTTC. Translating it yields CASSQSTGLAASYEQYF.